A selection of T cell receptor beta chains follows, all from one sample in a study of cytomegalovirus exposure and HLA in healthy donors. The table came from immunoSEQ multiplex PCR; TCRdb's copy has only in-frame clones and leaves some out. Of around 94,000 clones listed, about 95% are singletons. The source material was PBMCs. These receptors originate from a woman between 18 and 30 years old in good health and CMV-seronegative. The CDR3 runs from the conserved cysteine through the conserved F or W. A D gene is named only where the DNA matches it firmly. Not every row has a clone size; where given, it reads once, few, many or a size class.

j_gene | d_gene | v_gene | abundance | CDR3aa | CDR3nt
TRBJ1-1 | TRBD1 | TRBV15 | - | CATSSDRVGEAFF | TGTGCCACCAGCAGTGACAGGGTTGGGGAAGCTTTCTTT
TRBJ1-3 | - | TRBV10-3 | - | CAISTLDSSGNTIYF | TGTGCCATCAGTACTTTAGATTCCTCTGGAAACACCATATATTTT
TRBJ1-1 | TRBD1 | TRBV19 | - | CASAQGQMNTEAFF | TGTGCCAGTGCCCAGGGACAGATGAACACTGAAGCTTTCTTT
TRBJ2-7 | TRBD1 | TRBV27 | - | CASSLGGQGAYEQYF | TGTGCCAGCAGTTTAGGGGGACAGGGGGCTTACGAGCAGTACTTC
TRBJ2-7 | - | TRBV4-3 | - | CASSQDRAGVYEQYF | TGCGCCAGCAGCCAAGATCGTGCAGGGGTCTACGAGCAGTACTTC
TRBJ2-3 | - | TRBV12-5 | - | CASGLRLAITDTQYF | TGTGCTAGTGGTTTGAGGCTAGCGATCACAGATACGCAGTATTTT
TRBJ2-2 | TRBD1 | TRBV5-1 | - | CASSEATGSGGELFF | TGCGCCAGCAGCGAAGCGACAGGGTCTGGCGGGGAGCTGTTTTTT
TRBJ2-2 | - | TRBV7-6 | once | CASSLSSAENTGELFF | TGTGCCAGCAGCTTAAGTAGCGCAGAGAACACCGGGGAGCTGTTTTTT
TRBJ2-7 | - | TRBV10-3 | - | CAISDRQGEFDEQYF | TGTGCCATCAGTGATAGGCAGGGTGAGTTTGACGAGCAGTACTTC
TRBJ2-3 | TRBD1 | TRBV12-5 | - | CASGLPTGGSDTQYF | TGTGCTAGTGGTTTGCCGACAGGGGGCTCGGATACGCAGTATTTT
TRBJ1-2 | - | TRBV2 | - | CASSELQGNYGYTF | TGTGCCAGCAGTGAACTTCAGGGTAACTATGGCTACACCTTC
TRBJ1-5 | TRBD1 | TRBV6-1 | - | CASSGDRAYNQPQHF | TGTGCCAGCAGTGGGGACAGGGCCTACAATCAGCCCCAGCATTTT
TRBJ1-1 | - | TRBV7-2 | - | CASSRTEGDTEAFF | TGTGCCAGCAGCCGAACGGAAGGGGACACTGAAGCTTTCTTT
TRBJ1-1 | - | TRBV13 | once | CASSRDLLLTEAFF | TGTGCCAGCAGCCGGGATCTCCTGCTCACTGAAGCTTTCTTT
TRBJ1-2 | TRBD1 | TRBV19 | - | CASSSGGVRKDGYTF | TGTGCCAGTAGTTCAGGGGGTGTACGTAAAGATGGCTACACCTTC
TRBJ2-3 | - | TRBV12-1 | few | CASSPGTATTDTQYF | TGTGCCAGCAGCCCGGGGACTGCTACGACAGATACGCAGTATTTT
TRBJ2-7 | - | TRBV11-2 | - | CASSTTAYEQYF | TGTGCCAGCAGCACCACAGCCTACGAGCAGTACTTC
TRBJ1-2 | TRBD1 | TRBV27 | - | CASSSQGAGGYTF | TGTGCCAGCAGTTCACAGGGGGCTGGTGGCTACACCTTC
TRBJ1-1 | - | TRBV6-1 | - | CASSADRSNTEAFF | TGTGCCAGCAGTGCGGACAGATCGAACACTGAAGCTTTCTTT
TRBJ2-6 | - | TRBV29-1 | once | CSAYSGANVLTF | TGCAGCGCTTACTCTGGGGCCAACGTCCTGACTTTC